This passage covers 32 T cell receptor beta chains from one sample sequenced in a study of cytomegalovirus exposure and HLA in healthy donors. PCR was performed using 60 Vbeta and 13 Jbeta primers. The assay was immunoSEQ multiplex PCR, and TCRdb's table has in-frame clones only and misses some. Counted here are some 190,000 clones, under 80% occurring once; the ten biggest clones make up over 4%. The sample taken for sequencing was PBMCs. The receptors derive from a man aged 25 to 40 in good health and CMV-seropositive.

The V gene is TRBV6-5, the J gene TRBJ1-3; 8 nucleotides line up with TRBD1. The CDR3 has 15 residues. The trim removed 6 bases at V and 0 bases at J, leaving 4 bases unmatched. Germline V gene data show CDR1 as MNHEY and CDR2 as SVGAGI. CDR3 amino acids: CASSRQGSSGNTIYF. CDR3 nucleotide sequence: TGTGCCAGCAGCCGACAGGGGAGCTCTGGAAACACCATATATTTT.

Only a few counts were recorded for this clone. The rearrangement joins TRBV28 to TRBJ1-2, with D tentatively TRBD1 (6 bases). This CDR3 contains 15 residues. CDR1 is MDHEN, CDR2 SYDVKM, per germline. The V gene lost 6 bases and the J gene lost 0 bases, with 14 bases spanning the gap. Here the CDR3 reads CASRQTGKSNYGYTF. The CDR3, as DNA: TGTGCCAGCAGGCAAACAGGGAAGTCTAACTATGGCTACACCTTC.

This chain uses TRBV6-6 with TRBJ2-2, with D maybe TRBD2 (6 bases). Deletions cut 10 bases from V and 4 bases from J, with 16 bases between. The CDR3 sequence is 14 residues long. CDR1 and CDR2 (germline): MNHNY, SVGAGI (reference sequence). This CDR3 reads CATLRDFGTGELFF. The CDR3 bases are TGTGCCACATTACGGGACTTTGGCACCGGGGAGCTGTTTTTT.

This chain connects TRBV7-2 to TRBJ2-4; D ambiguous. Trimming took 0 bases from V and 12 from J, leaving 9 bases between them. The CDR3 runs 12 residues. Germline values: CDR1 SGHTA, CDR2 FQGNSA. CDR3 loop: CASSLAAPDQYF. CDR3 nucleotides: TGTGCCAGCAGCTTAGCGGCCCCCGATCAGTACTTC.

This chain connects TRBV9 to TRBJ2-7; tentatively, D is TRBD2 (6 bases). The CDR3 contains 14 residues. Per germline, CDR1 SGDLS and CDR2 YYNGEE. V lost 3 bases and J lost 3, with 13 bases in between. The DNA for the CDR3 is TGTGCCAGCAGCGGTACGGGAGCCAGCTACGAGCAGTACTTC. Translating gives CASSGTGASYEQYF.

V usage is TRBV5-4 and J usage is TRBJ1-4, with 7 nucleotides matching TRBD1. Germline V gene data show CDR1 as SGHNT and CDR2 as YYREEE (reference sequence). J gave up 5 bases and V 3 bases, and 7 bases lay outside the gene matches. The CDR3 length is 15 residues. The CDR3 loop is CASSSRTGLNEKLFF. In nucleotides, the CDR3 is TGTGCCAGCAGCTCAAGGACAGGTCTAAATGAAAAACTGTTTTTT.

The rearrangement joins TRBV5-1 to TRBJ2-1; maybe TRBD1 (6 bases). The CDR3 contains 15 residues. Trimming took off 4 bases at V and 0 bases at J, with 11 bases between the two ends. The germline CDR1 and CDR2 sequences are SGHRS and YFSETQ. CDR3 amino acids: CASSRDTPSYNEQFF. CDR3 coding DNA: TGCGCCAGCAGCAGGGACACACCCTCCTACAATGAGCAGTTCTTC.

This rearrangement joins TRBV18 to TRBJ2-3, with D maybe TRBD1 (5 bases). Germline CDR1 is KGHSH and CDR2 is LQKENI. The CDR3 extends over 14 amino acids. V lost 8 bases and J 2 bases, leaving 14 bases between the germline ends. CDR3 residues: CASGRTLDTDTQYF. The CDR3 DNA reads as TGTGCCAGCGGCCGGACACTGGACACAGATACGCAGTATTTT.

The chain recombines TRBV30 with TRBJ1-5, with D hard to call. CDR1 is GTSNPN, CDR2 SVGIG, per germline (reference sequence). CDR3 length equals 13 residues. V lost 0 bases to trimming and J lost 4 bases, with 7 bases between them. CDR3 residues: CAWSVSGNQPQHF. CDR3 sequence (DNA): TGTGCCTGGAGTGTTTCCGGGAATCAGCCCCAGCATTTT.

V gene TRBV28 combines with J gene TRBJ1-2; D is possibly TRBD1 (5 bases). Trimming took off 6 bases at V and 4 bases at J, with 12 bases between the two ends. This CDR3 comprises 13 residues. Germline V lookup: CDR1 MDHEN, CDR2 SYDVKM. The CDR3 sequence is CASSPGGSYGYTF. CDR3 in DNA: TGTGCCAGCAGCCCGGGGGGGTCCTATGGCTACACCTTC.

This clone was seen only a few times. The rearrangement links TRBV30 to TRBJ2-2; 10 bases map to TRBD2. Germline trimming cut 3 bases from V and 7 bases from J; bases unmatched to any gene: 11. CDR1 and CDR2 (germline): GTSNPN, SVGIG (reference sequence). The CDR3 contains 16 residues. The CDR3 here is CAWRGPGLAMGGELFF. CDR3 sequence (DNA): TGTGCCTGGAGGGGGCCGGGACTAGCGATGGGCGGGGAGCTGTTTTTT.

The chain joins TRBV9 to TRBJ1-2; D may be TRBD1 (6 bases). Between the trimmed V and J ends, which lost 4 bases and 8 bases, there was a span of 18 bases. CDR3 length: 14 residues. Germline assignment: CDR1 SGDLS and CDR2 YYNGEE. CDR3 sequence reads: CASSLTPGQAGYTF. In DNA, the CDR3 is TGTGCCAGCAGCTTGACCCCGGGACAAGCGGGCTACACCTTC.

Here the CDR3 reads CASSETGRIYYGYTF. The CDR3 region has the DNA TGTGCCAGCAGTGAAACAGGAAGGATCTACTATGGCTACACCTTC. V gene TRBV6-1 combines with J gene TRBJ1-2; a weak D match, TRBD1 (5 bases). The CDR3 sequence is 15 residues long. CDR1 MNHNS and CDR2 SASEGT come from the germline V gene. The ends were cut back, 2 bases at V and 3 bases at J, with 13 bases in the middle.

The chain uses TRBV6-5 and TRBJ1-2; 7 nucleotides align to TRBD1. CDR3 length: 16 amino acids. J lost 4 bases, V lost 0 bases, and 8 bases had no gene match. Per germline, CDR1 MNHEY and CDR2 SVGAGI. CDR3 in DNA: TGTGCCAGCAGTTACTCTGTGTCAGGGGGGATCTATGGCTACACCTTC. It encodes CASSYSVSGGIYGYTF.

J is TRBJ1-1 and V is TRBV6-5, with 9 bases aligning to TRBD1. The CDR3 spans 14 residues. J was trimmed by 9 bases and V by 5 bases; bases with no gene match: 10. Germline CDR1 and CDR2: MNHEY and SVGAGI. This CDR3 reads CASSQPGQGSKAFF. CDR3 coding DNA: TGTGCCAGCAGTCAACCGGGACAGGGCTCCAAAGCTTTCTTT.

The V call is TRBV18, the J call TRBJ1-5; D gene uncertain. Germline lookup yields CDR1 KGHSH and CDR2 LQKENI. The V gene lost 3 bases and the J gene lost 1 base, with 4 bases spanning the gap. The CDR3 covers 13 residues. In nucleotides, the CDR3 is TGTGCCAGCTCACCCTCGAGCAATCAGCCCCAGCATTTT. It encodes CASSPSSNQPQHF.

The rearrangement uses TRBV4-3 and TRBJ2-7; a weak D match, TRBD1 (6 bases). Germline CDR1 LGHNA, CDR2 YSLEER. Trimming cost V 3 bases and J 6 bases, with 15 bases left between them. The CDR3 length is 14 residues. The CDR3 region is CASSHGRGSFEQYF. The CDR3 DNA follows: TGCGCCAGCAGCCACGGAAGGGGGAGTTTCGAGCAGTACTTC.

The chain combines TRBV9 with TRBJ2-1; 7 bases are a match to TRBD2. CDR3 size: 14 residues. The V segment lost 3 bases and the J segment 4 bases; nucleotides outside the gene matches: 4. Germline-derived CDR1 and CDR2 are SGDLS and YYNGEE. The CDR3 here is CASSERGIYNEQFF. The CDR3 DNA sequence: TGTGCCAGCAGCGAGCGGGGTATTTACAATGAGCAGTTCTTC. Using reference TRBV9 and TRBJ2-1 for the parts outside the CDR3, the full variable domain is DSGVTQTPKHLITATGQRVTLRCSPRSGDLSVYWYQQSLDQGLQFLIQYYNGEERAKGNILERFSAQQFPDLHSELNLSSLELGDSALYFCASSERGIYNEQFFGPGTRLTVL.

The J gene is TRBJ2-5, the V gene TRBV5-1; TRBD1 matches at 9 bases. This CDR3 is built from 15 residues. V lost 4 bases to trimming and J lost 5 bases; unmatched junction nucleotides: 9. Germline CDR1 and CDR2: SGHRS and YFSETQ. The CDR3 here is CASSSGTGTIETQYF. The CDR3 nucleotides are TGCGCCAGCAGCAGTGGGACAGGGACGATTGAGACCCAGTACTTC.

This rearrangement joins TRBV5-1 to TRBJ2-7; no reliable D call. Germline V gene sequence: CDR1 SGHRS, CDR2 YFSETQ. Trimming took 0 bases from V and 2 from J, leaving 9 bases between them. The CDR3 sequence is 14 residues long. The CDR3 region has the DNA TGCGCCAGCAGCTTGGGTACTACAACCTACGAGCAGTACTTC. This codes for CASSLGTTTYEQYF.

The chain couples TRBV5-1 to TRBJ2-7; TRBD2 agrees at 16 bases. This CDR3 contains 20 residues. V gave up 4 bases and J gave up 0 bases; unmatched junction bases: 13. CDR1 is SGHRS, CDR2 YFSETQ, per germline. CDR3 protein: CASSLLPGLAGGQGSYEQYF. For the CDR3, the DNA is TGCGCCAGCAGCCTCCTGCCGGGACTAGCGGGAGGGCAGGGCTCCTACGAGCAGTACTTC.

This clone was counted between two and nine times. The chain joins TRBV5-4 to TRBJ2-2; possibly TRBD2 for D (7 bases). The CDR3 has 16 residues. Germline assignment: CDR1 SGHNT and CDR2 YYREEE (reference sequence). Trimming removed 3 bases at V and 6 bases at J, with 18 bases between. CDR3 sequence (DNA): TGTGCCAGCAGCTCCCCTTGGGGGGGCGCGGCCGGGGAGCTGTTTTTT. Amino acids: CASSSPWGGAAGELFF.

The genes are TRBV4-1 and TRBJ1-4; the D gene is possibly TRBD1 (6 bases). The CDR3 is made up of 15 amino acids. V lost 6 bases to trimming and J lost 7 bases, with 18 bases between them. Germline V lookup: CDR1 MGHRA, CDR2 YSYEKL. The CDR3 region is CASSGAGTGSEKLFF. CDR3 coding DNA: TGCGCCAGCAGTGGGGCAGGCACAGGGAGTGAAAAACTGTTTTTT.

V gene TRBV10-2 combines with J gene TRBJ2-5; 8 bases fit TRBD1. V trimming: 6 bases; J trimming: 1 base; junction bases outside the gene matches: 13. There are 17 residues in the CDR3. In germline, CDR1 is WSHSY, CDR2 SAAADI. The CDR3 reads CASRGIPDRAPQETQYF. The CDR3, as DNA: TGCGCCAGCAGGGGGATACCGGACAGGGCACCCCAAGAGACCCAGTACTTC.

This clone was seen once. This chain links TRBV18 with TRBJ1-1, with D perhaps matching TRBD1 (5 bases). Germline assignment: CDR1 KGHSH and CDR2 LQKENI. The CDR3 has 14 amino acids. V lost 3 bases, J lost 1 base, and 9 bases lay in between. The CDR3 sequence is CASSPLGENTEAFF. The CDR3 nucleotides read TGTGCCAGCTCACCCTTAGGGGAGAACACTGAAGCTTTCTTT.

The chain links TRBV5-6 to TRBJ2-4, with D possibly matching TRBD1 (6 bases). V was clipped by 4 bases and J by 6 bases, with 20 bases between them. Per germline, CDR1 SGHDT and CDR2 YYEEEE. The CDR3 sequence is 16 residues long. The CDR3 DNA reads TGTGCCAGCAGCGCTTTTCCTCCGGGACACCTAAACATTCAGTACTTC. Translation gives CASSAFPPGHLNIQYF.

The gene calls are TRBV4-2 and TRBJ2-5, with 7 bases identical to TRBD2. Germline V gene lookup returns CDR1 LGHNA and CDR2 YNFKEQ. This CDR3 has 18 residues. V was clipped by 0 bases and J by 7 bases; unmatched bases: 17. The CDR3 is CASSQDTLLFGGLGTQYF. CDR3 sequence (DNA): TGTGCCAGCAGCCAAGATACCCTCTTATTCGGGGGGTTAGGGACCCAGTACTTC.

This chain uses TRBV7-9 with TRBJ2-5; D call uncertain. This CDR3 contains 14 residues. V lost 0 bases and J 1 base, leaving 6 bases between the germline ends. The germline gives CDR1 SEHNR, CDR2 FQNEAQ (reference sequence). CDR3 residues: CASSLARSQETQYF. The CDR3 DNA is TGTGCCAGCAGCTTAGCGCGGAGCCAAGAGACCCAGTACTTC.

This chain uses TRBV19 with TRBJ1-4; TRBD1 might be the D (5 bases). This CDR3 is built from 15 residues. V was pared by 3 bases and J by 8 bases, with 16 bases between. The V gene's germline CDR1 is LNHDA and CDR2 SQIVND (reference sequence). The CDR3 bases are TGTGCCAGTAGTATGGGACCCACGGGAGGGGAAAAACTGTTTTTT. Translating it yields CASSMGPTGGEKLFF.

This clone was counted a few times. V is TRBV9 and J is TRBJ1-6; 8 bases align to TRBD1. The CDR3 has 15 amino acids. V dropped 3 bases and J dropped 9; count of bases not matched to a gene: 8. CDR1 SGDLS and CDR2 YYNGEE come from the germline V gene. CDR3 nucleotides: TGTGCCAGCAGCGGAACAGGGGACAGGAGTTCACCCCTCCACTTT. Protein product: CASSGTGDRSSPLHF.

The chain uses TRBV4-1 and TRBJ2-5, with D tentatively TRBD1 (5 bases). Germline V lookup: CDR1 MGHRA, CDR2 YSYEKL. This CDR3 has 16 amino acids. V shed 3 bases and J shed 4 bases, with 18 bases lying between them. For the CDR3, the DNA is TGCGCCAGCAGCCAGTCACATGGACAAGCTGGAGAGACCCAGTACTTC. Its translation: CASSQSHGQAGETQYF.

This chain links TRBV27 with TRBJ2-1, with 12 bases that match TRBD2. The trim removed 5 bases at V and 9 bases at J, leaving 8 bases unmatched. This CDR3 region has 15 residues. Germline V CDR1 and CDR2: MNHEY, SMNVEV (reference sequence). CDR3 in amino acids: CASSPLPTSGGEQFF. CDR3 bases: TGTGCCAGCAGTCCTTTGCCGACTAGCGGGGGTGAGCAGTTCTTC.